A selection of T cell receptor beta chains follows, all from one sample in a study of T cell responses to AZD1222 COVID-19 vaccine. Sequencing was performed with immunoSEQ multiplex PCR; in TCRdb, only in-frame clones are kept and a portion is missing. The table includes some 120,000 clones, 85% to 90% detected once. The sample here was peripheral blood, taken on day 0 of AZD1222 vaccination. The receptor source for this set is an adult in good health. The conserved cysteine and the conserved F or W are not part of the CDR3 here. A D gene is named only where the DNA matches it firmly. Clone size is not always given. Where it is, it says once, few, many or a class for expanded clones.

size | J | D | V | CDR3
NA | TRBJ1-5 | NA | TRBV7-2 | ASSGAPGDNQPQH
NA | TRBJ2-2 | NA | TRBV5-8 | ASSLVLGGTGELF
NA | TRBJ1-2 | NA | TRBV29-1 | SVAHYGYT
NA | TRBJ2-2 | TRBD1 | TRBV7-2 | ASSLGQGAHGELF
NA | TRBJ2-1 | TRBD2 | TRBV18 | ASSPPSLAGGYNEQF
once | TRBJ2-1 | NA | TRBV27 | ATLGGVIYNEQF
NA | TRBJ1-5 | NA | TRBV5-6 | ASSLVSNQPQH
NA | TRBJ2-2 | TRBD2 | TRBV11-2 | ASLGGVRTGELF
NA | TRBJ2-7 | NA | TRBV19 | ASSKEDSSYEQY
NA | TRBJ1-1 | NA | TRBV27 | ASIKRRQGGHGTEAF
NA | TRBJ2-7 | NA | TRBV19 | ASSIPGPIYEQY
once | TRBJ1-6 | TRBD1 | TRBV5-1 | ASRPGQGNSPLH
NA | TRBJ2-1 | NA | TRBV3-1/TRBV3-2 | ASITAVPYNEQF
once | TRBJ2-7 | TRBD1 | TRBV2 | ASKGTAQQYEQY
NA | TRBJ1-1 | TRBD1 | TRBV10-3 | ASENRGSATEAF
NA | TRBJ2-1 | NA | TRBV9 | ASSPIRDGSPVKSYNEQF
NA | TRBJ2-7 | NA | TRBV10-1 | ASSGTTTLYEQY
NA | TRBJ1-1 | NA | TRBV2 | ASNIYGGSEAF
NA | TRBJ2-7 | NA | TRBV18 | ASSRGRRNYEQY
NA | TRBJ1-1 | NA | TRBV5-1 | ASSEGGTEAF
NA | TRBJ2-3 | NA | TRBV7-2 | ASSYQGTDTQY
NA | TRBJ1-4 | NA | TRBV29-1 | SVEKTADEKLF
NA | TRBJ2-2 | NA | TRBV5-4 | ASSPGGRGTGELF
NA | TRBJ1-2 | TRBD1 | TRBV18 | ASSPTGGSNYGYT
NA | TRBJ1-2 | TRBD1 | TRBV27 | ASSLRQGGTADSYGYT
NA | TRBJ1-6 | NA | TRBV9 | ASSVEGGWNSPLH
NA | TRBJ2-1 | NA | TRBV7-9 | ASSLGLIHNEQF
NA | TRBJ1-1 | NA | TRBV18 | ASSPEKNTEAF
NA | TRBJ2-2 | TRBD2 | TRBV11-2 | ASSLFLAGVESTGELF
once | TRBJ2-1 | NA | TRBV7-2 | ASSFRLNNEQF
NA | TRBJ2-3 | NA | TRBV7-6 | ASSLALDSRHTDTQY
NA | TRBJ1-2 | TRBD1 | TRBV6-6 | ASSLQGGNVGGYT
NA | TRBJ2-5 | TRBD2 | TRBV18 | ASSLGLAGQETQY
NA | TRBJ2-1 | TRBD2 | TRBV7-9 | ASSARLAGADYNEQF
NA | TRBJ2-1 | TRBD2 | TRBV9 | ASSVAGGYEQF
few | TRBJ2-7 | TRBD1 | TRBV13 | ASGGQELDYEQY
NA | TRBJ2-7 | NA | TRBV5-1 | ASSLADKSYEQY
NA | TRBJ1-2 | NA | TRBV3-1/TRBV3-2 | ASSPRGNYGYT
NA | TRBJ1-1 | NA | TRBV7-2 | ASSFGKNTEAF
NA | TRBJ1-5 | NA | TRBV5-6 | ASSFRESNQPQH
NA | TRBJ2-4 | NA | TRBV10-3 | AISESQVEVKNIQY
NA | TRBJ1-2 | TRBD1 | TRBV7-8 | ASSPSGQGANYGYT
NA | TRBJ1-4 | NA | TRBV3-1/TRBV3-2 | ASSPSGGLDEKLF
few | TRBJ1-1 | NA | TRBV7-2 | ASSVQGNWGTEAF
NA | TRBJ1-2 | NA | TRBV21-1 | ASIPGSFPYYGYT
NA | TRBJ1-1 | TRBD1 | TRBV6-5 | ASSWGQVNTEAF
NA | TRBJ1-5 | TRBD1 | TRBV9 | ASSGGTGLQPQH
NA | TRBJ2-1 | TRBD2 | TRBV23-1 | ASHRLAPTYNEQF
NA | TRBJ1-2 | NA | TRBV29-1 | SVGGGPTLSQGYT
once | TRBJ2-7 | NA | TRBV3-1/TRBV3-2 | ASSQRGNYEQY